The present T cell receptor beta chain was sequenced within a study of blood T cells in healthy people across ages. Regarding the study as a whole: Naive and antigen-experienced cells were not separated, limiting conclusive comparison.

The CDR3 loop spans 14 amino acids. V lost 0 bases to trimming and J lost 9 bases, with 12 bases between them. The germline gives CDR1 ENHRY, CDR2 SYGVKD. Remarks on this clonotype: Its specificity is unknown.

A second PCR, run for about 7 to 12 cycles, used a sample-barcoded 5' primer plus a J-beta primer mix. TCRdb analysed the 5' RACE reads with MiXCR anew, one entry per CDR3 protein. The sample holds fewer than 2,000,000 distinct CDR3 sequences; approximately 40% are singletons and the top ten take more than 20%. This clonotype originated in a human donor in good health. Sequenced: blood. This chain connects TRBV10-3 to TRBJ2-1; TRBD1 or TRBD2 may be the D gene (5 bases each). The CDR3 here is CAISESVRESEQFF. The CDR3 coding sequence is TGTGCCATCAGTGAGTCGGTCAGGGAGAGTGAGCAGTTCTTC.